Following are 27 T cell receptor beta chains from one sample sequenced in a study of vaccination effects on CD4 cells after COVID-19. Their antigen targets remain unknown. Only in-frame clones appear in the TCRdb table, and some are missing; sequencing was by immunoSEQ multiplex PCR. The table records fewer than 65,000 clones, around 81% of them present only once. Viral peptide pool expansion of antigen-specific CD4+ T cells preceded sequencing in the ViraFEST assay. Upon completion of 10 to 11 days in culture, CD4+ T cells were isolated. Source: CD4+ T cells from PBMCs cultured with HCoV-229E spike peptides, taken before COVID-19 vaccination. These receptors were collected from a human donor who received a COVID-19 vaccine.

In its sample, this clone was seen a few times. V is TRBV19 and J is TRBJ1-2; D may be TRBD1 (5 bases). Germline lookup yields CDR1 LNHDA and CDR2 SQIVND (reference sequence). V lost 4 bases and J 7 bases, leaving 22 bases between the germline ends. CDR3 size: 16 residues. CDR3 protein: CASSNQASGGVGGYTF. The CDR3, as DNA: TGTGCCAGTAGTAACCAAGCCTCGGGGGGAGTTGGTGGCTACACCTTC.

About this clone: This sample also contains other DNA sequences that code for the same CDR3. This chain joins TRBV18 and TRBJ2-5; 13 nucleotides agree with TRBD2. After removal of 3 bases from V and 5 bases from J, the junction contained 0 bases not matched to a gene. CDR3 length equals 14 residues. CDR1 and CDR2 (germline): KGHSH, LQKENI. The CDR3 coding sequence is TGTGCCAGCTCACCGACTAGCGGGGGGGAGACCCAGTACTTC. Protein: CASSPTSGGETQYF.

The V gene is TRBV5-8, the J gene TRBJ2-3; TRBD1 aligns across 7 bases. V lost 4 bases, J lost 2 bases, and 4 bases stayed unmatched. Germline loops: CDR1 SGHTS, CDR2 YDEGEE. The CDR3 sequence is 14 residues long. The CDR3 nucleotides are TGTGCCAGCAGCCCCGGGACAGTCACAGATACGCAGTATTTT. Residues: CASSPGTVTDTQYF. Full variable domain (outside the CDR3, taken from reference TRBV5-8 and TRBJ2-3): EAGVTQSPTHLIKTRGQQATLRCSPISGHTSVYWYQQALGLGLQFLLWYDEGEERNRGNFPPRFSGRQFPNYSSELNVNALELEDSALYLCASSPGTVTDTQYFGPGTRLTVL.

The CDR3 spells CASSVGGANTEAFF. Here the CDR3 DNA reads TGTGCCAGCAGTGTTGGGGGGGCCAACACTGAAGCTTTCTTT. This chain uses TRBV25-1 with TRBJ1-1; TRBD1 is a possible D gene (6 bases). The V gene's germline CDR1 is MGHDK and CDR2 SYGVNS. The CDR3 loop spans 14 amino acids. The V end was cut by 4 bases, the J end by 2 bases, with 11 bases between.

This clone has more than one count but fewer than ten. The chain has TRBV4-1 and TRBJ1-3, with 7 nucleotides matching TRBD1. With V trimmed by 1 base and J by 0 bases, 15 bases remained unmatched. The CDR3 is 20 amino acids. The germline gives CDR1 MGHRA, CDR2 YSYEKL. As DNA, the CDR3 is TGCGCCAGCAGCCAAGGAAGGGGGACAGCCCTCTCTTTCTCTGGAAACACCATATATTTT. It yields the protein CASSQGRGTALSFSGNTIYF.

The chain combines TRBV6-5 with TRBJ2-3, with 12 bases that match TRBD2. The CDR3 is 15 amino acids. With V trimmed by 8 bases and J by 7 bases, 10 bases remained unmatched. CDR1 is MNHEY and CDR2 is SVGAGI in the germline V gene. CDR3 amino acids: CASGRPGLAGYTQYF. CDR3 nucleotide sequence: TGTGCCAGCGGCCGTCCGGGACTAGCGGGTTATACGCAGTATTTT.

This clone has just a few counts. The chain has TRBV2 and TRBJ1-1; D is unclear. In germline, CDR1 is SNHLY, CDR2 FYNNEI. The CDR3 sequence is 13 residues long. The V end lost 6 bases, the J end lost 7 bases, and 15 bases lay between the germline ends. CDR3 bases: TGTGCCAGCAGAAAGGGCACGTACGGTGAAGCTTTCTTT. Amino acids: CASRKGTYGEAFF.

The chain uses TRBV2 and TRBJ2-3; D gene unclear. Germline CDR1 and CDR2: SNHLY and FYNNEI. This CDR3 is built from 14 residues. Trimming stripped 7 bases from V and 0 bases from J, with 11 bases between. CDR3 bases: TGTGCCAGCAAACACGACAAGAGCACAGATACGCAGTATTTT. Translating it yields CASKHDKSTDTQYF.

This clone has only one observation. This sequence joins TRBV25-1 and TRBJ1-6; D is unresolved. Germline lookup yields CDR1 MGHDK and CDR2 SYGVNS. This CDR3 has 15 amino acids. V was pared by 2 bases and J by 7 bases, with 12 bases between. The CDR3 reads CASSENNSGNSPLHF. CDR3 sequence (DNA): TGTGCCAGCAGTGAAAACAACTCGGGGAATTCACCCCTCCACTTT.

The V gene is TRBV15, the J gene TRBJ1-4, with D perhaps matching TRBD1 (5 bases). Germline V gene sequence: CDR1 LNHNV, CDR2 YYDKDF (reference sequence). Trimming left V 1 base short and J 8 bases short, with 11 bases between. The CDR3 runs to 14 residues. DNA for the CDR3: TGTGCCACCAGCAGAGGGGGGACTGGGGAAAAACTGTTTTTT. This translates into CATSRGGTGEKLFF.

The CDR3: CATSDFRVEGADTQYF. The DNA of the CDR3 is TGTGCCACCAGTGATTTTCGGGTAGAGGGGGCCGATACGCAGTATTTT. The chain links TRBV24-1 to TRBJ2-3; TRBD1 matches at 7 bases. Trimming took 1 base from V and 6 from J; bases not matched to a gene: 9. Looked up from germline, CDR1 is KGHDR and CDR2 is SFDVKD. The CDR3 has 16 amino acids.

The genes are TRBV6-6 and TRBJ1-1; D perhaps matches TRBD1 (6 bases). The CDR3 is made up of 13 amino acids. Trimming stripped 2 bases from V and 6 bases from J, with 10 bases between. From germline, CDR1 is MNHNY and CDR2 SVGAGI (reference sequence). CDR3 residues: CASSYREGAEAFF. Written as DNA, the CDR3 is TGTGCCAGCAGTTACCGCGAGGGGGCTGAAGCTTTCTTT.

V gene TRBV4-1 combines with J gene TRBJ2-3; TRBD1 agrees at 9 bases. Looked up from germline, CDR1 is MGHRA and CDR2 is YSYEKL. CDR3 length: 17 amino acids. Trimming removed 1 base from V and 2 bases from J; junction bases left unmatched: 7. The DNA of the CDR3 is TGCGCCAGCAGCCAAGTAGCGACAGGGGGGACCACAGATACGCAGTATTTT. This codes for CASSQVATGGTTDTQYF.

This chain joins TRBV6-2 or TRBV6-3 and TRBJ2-3, with 7 bases fitting TRBD2. Per germline, CDR1 MNHEY and CDR2 SVGEGT. Trimming removed 0 bases from V and 0 bases from J; junction bases left unmatched: 9. This CDR3 is built from 18 residues. CDR3 amino acids: CASSYSTLSGGSTDTQYF. The CDR3 nucleotides read TGTGCCAGCAGTTACTCGACCCTCTCCGGGGGGAGCACAGATACGCAGTATTTT.

This chain joins TRBV6-5 and TRBJ1-2, with unresolved D. Germline V gives CDR1 MNHEY, CDR2 SVGAGI. Trimming pared 6 bases from V and 4 bases from J, leaving 12 bases between. The CDR3 runs to 13 residues. CDR3 bases: TGTGCCAGCAGCCAAAAGGGAATCTATGGCTACACCTTC. It yields the protein CASSQKGIYGYTF.

This clone was counted once. This sequence joins TRBV6-5 and TRBJ2-1, with D maybe TRBD2 (5 bases). The CDR3 totals 15 residues. Germline values: CDR1 MNHEY, CDR2 SVGAGI. Trimming pared 7 bases from V and 3 bases from J, leaving 16 bases between. In DNA, the CDR3 is TGTGCCAGCAAAAGGTCGCGGGCCTTCTACAATGAGCAGTTCTTC. It encodes CASKRSRAFYNEQFF.

The V and J genes are TRBV5-1 and TRBJ2-5; no definite D call. CDR3 length equals 13 residues. In germline, CDR1 is SGHRS, CDR2 YFSETQ. Trimming took off 1 base at V and 3 bases at J, with 7 bases between the two ends. The CDR3: CASSLSSEETQYF. The CDR3 region has the DNA TGCGCCAGCAGCTTGAGTTCAGAAGAGACCCAGTACTTC.

V usage is TRBV28 and J usage is TRBJ2-5; the match to TRBD2 covers 8 bases. Germline V gives CDR1 MDHEN, CDR2 SYDVKM. V shed 2 bases and J 6 bases; nucleotides not matched to a gene: 5. The CDR3 has 14 amino acids. CDR3 coding DNA: TGTGCCAGCAGTTTAAGCGGGGGTCTGAAGACCCAGTACTTC. It translates to CASSLSGGLKTQYF. The full variable domain, with the rest looked up from reference TRBV28 and TRBJ2-5, is DVKVTQSSRYLVKRTGEKVFLECVQDMDHENMFWYRQDPGLGLRLIYFSYDVKMKEKGDIPEGYSVSREKKERFSLILESASTNQTSMYLCASSLSGGLKTQYFGPGTRLLVL.

V gene TRBV6-2 or TRBV6-3 combines with J gene TRBJ2-3; D unresolved. V was clipped by 2 bases and J by 0 bases, with 3 bases between them. The CDR3 runs 13 residues. CDR1 and CDR2 from the germline V gene are MNHEY and SVGEGT. The CDR3 sequence is CASSYPSTDTQYF. The CDR3 DNA sequence: TGTGCCAGCAGTTACCCTAGCACAGATACGCAGTATTTT.

The chain combines TRBV7-8 with TRBJ1-5; perhaps TRBD1 as D (5 bases). The CDR3 extends over 15 amino acids. Germline V lookup: CDR1 SGHVS, CDR2 FQNEAQ. Trimming took 5 bases from V and 6 from J, leaving 17 bases between them. CDR3 DNA sequence: TGTGCCAGCAGCGAGACCAGGGAGCTCACTCAGCCCCAGCATTTT. Translated: CASSETRELTQPQHF.

The chain has TRBV19 and TRBJ2-2; TRBD1 might be the D (6 bases). Germline assignment: CDR1 LNHDA and CDR2 SQIVND (reference sequence). This CDR3 region has 18 residues. V lost 3 bases, J lost 5 bases, and 22 bases lay in between. The CDR3 reads CASSIFSTGFVLTGELFF. For the CDR3, the DNA is TGTGCCAGTAGTATTTTCTCGACAGGCTTTGTTTTGACCGGGGAGCTGTTTTTT.

The chain has TRBV6-4 and TRBJ1-6; D is possibly TRBD1 (5 bases). Germline V gene lookup returns CDR1 MRHNA and CDR2 SNTAGT. The CDR3 contains 15 residues. V was pared by 0 bases and J by 14 bases, with 17 bases between. CDR3 region: CASSDSGADGRALHF. The CDR3 DNA sequence: TGTGCCAGCAGTGACTCTGGGGCTGACGGTCGGGCCCTCCACTTT.

Of note for this clone: Other DNA sequences in this sample translate to the same CDR3. The chain joins TRBV24-1 to TRBJ1-5, with TRBD1 identical over 7 bases. CDR3 length: 15 residues. The germline V gene encodes CDR1 KGHDR and CDR2 SFDVKD. With 4 bases clipped from V and 2 bases from J, the junction kept 4 bases outside the gene matches. The CDR3 loop reads CATSDPTGGNQPQHF. In DNA form, the CDR3 reads TGTGCCACCAGTGACCCCACAGGGGGCAATCAGCCCCAGCATTTT.

In this sample, this clone turned up a few times. The CDR3 region has the DNA TGTGCCAGCAGTGAGAGGAGGAATTCACCCCTCCACTTT. Amino acid sequence: CASSERRNSPLHF. The chain joins TRBV2 to TRBJ1-6; unclear D gene. V was cut by 3 bases and J by 7 bases, with 7 bases left in between. From germline, CDR1 is SNHLY and CDR2 FYNNEI. This CDR3 has 13 residues.

This clone was observed a handful of times. The V call is TRBV2, the J call TRBJ1-1; weak D call: TRBD1 (5 bases). V lost 4 bases, J lost 5 bases, and 14 bases lay in between. The CDR3 totals 14 residues. Per germline, CDR1 SNHLY and CDR2 FYNNEI. The CDR3 nucleotides are TGTGCCAGCAGTGCCGAGGGGCGAGGGACTGAAGCTTTCTTT. Its protein product is CASSAEGRGTEAFF.

The chain joins TRBV24-1 to TRBJ2-1; 10 bases align to TRBD1. The CDR3 covers 17 residues. V lost 5 bases to trimming and J lost 4 bases; unmatched junction nucleotides: 10. Per germline, CDR1 KGHDR and CDR2 SFDVKD. Here the CDR3 DNA reads TGTGCCACCAGTGGTATTTTGCCGGGACAGGGGTACAATGAGCAGTTCTTC. It is translated as CATSGILPGQGYNEQFF.

The CDR3 reads CASRGQGALGYGYTF. The CDR3 nucleotides are TGTGCCAGCAGGGGACAGGGGGCGTTGGGCTATGGCTACACCTTC. The chain links TRBV6-5 to TRBJ1-2, with 12 nucleotides matching TRBD1. The junction had 6 bases not matched to a gene; V was cut back by 6 bases and J by 4 bases. Germline assignment: CDR1 MNHEY and CDR2 SVGAGI. The CDR3 contains 15 residues.